What follows describes a single TCR beta chain. This CDR3 region has 15 residues. V dropped 5 bases and J dropped 3 bases, with 16 bases sitting between them. Germline V gene sequence: CDR1 SNHLY, CDR2 FYNNEI. The CD4+ fraction was divided into a CD45RA+ naive subset and a CD45RA-negative memory subset. TCRdb's table, derived via immunoSEQ multiplex PCR, lists solely in-frame clones and lacks some. Of about 2.4 million clones in the sample, 80% to 95% were seen once. This sample is drawn from a study of shared clonotypes between healthy human individuals. This TCR was recovered from a man between 18 and 35 years old in good health. Some clones in this sample may be carry-over from other donors' samples. V gene TRBV2 combines with J gene TRBJ1-2; no reliable D call. The sequenced sample consisted of naive CD4+ T cells from PBMCs. Subset described: CD45RA+ positively selected. The CDR3 DNA follows: TGTGCCAGCAGTCCTAGGACCCGAGGCTACTATGGCTACACCTTC. Translation: CASSPRTRGYYGYTF.